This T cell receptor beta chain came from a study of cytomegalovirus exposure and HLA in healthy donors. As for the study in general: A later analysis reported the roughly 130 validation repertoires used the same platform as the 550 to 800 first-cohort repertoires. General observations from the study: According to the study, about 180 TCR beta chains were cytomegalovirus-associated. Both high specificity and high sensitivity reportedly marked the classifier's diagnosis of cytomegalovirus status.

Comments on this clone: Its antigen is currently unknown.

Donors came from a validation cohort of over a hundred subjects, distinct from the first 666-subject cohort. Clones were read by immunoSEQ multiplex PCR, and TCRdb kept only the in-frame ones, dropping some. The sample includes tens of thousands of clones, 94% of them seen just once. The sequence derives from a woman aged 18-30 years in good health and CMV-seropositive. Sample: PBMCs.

This CDR3 is CASSDRVRGEKLFF. CDR3 DNA: TGTGCCAGCAGTGACAGGGTGAGGGGTGAAAAACTGTTTTTT. V usage is TRBV27 and J usage is TRBJ1-4; TRBD1 agrees at 7 bases. V gave up 5 bases and J gave up 7 bases; unmatched junction bases: 7. The CDR3 length is 14 residues. Per germline, CDR1 MNHEY and CDR2 SMNVEV (reference sequence).